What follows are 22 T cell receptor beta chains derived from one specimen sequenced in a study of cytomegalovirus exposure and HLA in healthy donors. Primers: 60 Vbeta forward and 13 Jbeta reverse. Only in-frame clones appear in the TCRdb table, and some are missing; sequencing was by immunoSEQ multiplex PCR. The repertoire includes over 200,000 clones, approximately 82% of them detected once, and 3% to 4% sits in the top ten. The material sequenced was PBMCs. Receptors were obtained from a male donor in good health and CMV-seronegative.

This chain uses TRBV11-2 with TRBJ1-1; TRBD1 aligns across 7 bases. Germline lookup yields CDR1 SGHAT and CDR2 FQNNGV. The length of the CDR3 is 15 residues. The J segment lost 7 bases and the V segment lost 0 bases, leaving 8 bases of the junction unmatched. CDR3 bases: TGTGCCAGCAGCTTAGATACTTCCCGACAGGGTGAAGCTTTCTTT. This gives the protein CASSLDTSRQGEAFF.

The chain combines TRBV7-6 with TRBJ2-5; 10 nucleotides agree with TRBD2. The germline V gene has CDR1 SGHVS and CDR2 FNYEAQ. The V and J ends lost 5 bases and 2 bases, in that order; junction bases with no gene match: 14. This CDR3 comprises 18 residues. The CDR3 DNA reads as TGTGCCAGCAGCCTACCCGGAGGACTAGCGGACGAACAAGAGACCCAGTACTTC. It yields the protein CASSLPGGLADEQETQYF.

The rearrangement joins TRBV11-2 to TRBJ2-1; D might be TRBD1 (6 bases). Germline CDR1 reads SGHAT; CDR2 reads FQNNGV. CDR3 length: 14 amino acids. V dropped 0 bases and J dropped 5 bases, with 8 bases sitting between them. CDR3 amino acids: CASSLDRGDNEQFF. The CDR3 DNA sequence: TGTGCCAGCAGCTTAGACAGGGGCGACAATGAGCAGTTCTTC.

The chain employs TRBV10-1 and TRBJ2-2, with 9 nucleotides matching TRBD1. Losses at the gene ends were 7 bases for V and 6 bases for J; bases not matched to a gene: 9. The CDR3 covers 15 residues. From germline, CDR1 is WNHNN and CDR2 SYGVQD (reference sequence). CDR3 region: CASKGTGPFPGELFF. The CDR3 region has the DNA TGCGCCAGCAAAGGGACAGGGCCCTTCCCCGGGGAGCTGTTTTTT.

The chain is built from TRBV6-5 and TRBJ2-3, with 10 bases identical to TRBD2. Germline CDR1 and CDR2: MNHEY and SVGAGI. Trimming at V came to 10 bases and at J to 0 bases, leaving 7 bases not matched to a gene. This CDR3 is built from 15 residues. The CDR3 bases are TGTGCCATTTCGAGCGGGGGGGCTAGCACAGATACGCAGTATTTT. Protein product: CAISSGGASTDTQYF.

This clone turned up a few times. CDR3 DNA sequence: TGTGCCAGCAGTGGACTGCTTCGGAACACTGAAGCTTTCTTT. Amino acids: CASSGLLRNTEAFF. This sequence joins TRBV2 and TRBJ1-1; D not certain. Germline V gene data show CDR1 as SNHLY and CDR2 as FYNNEI. Trimming pared 4 bases from V and 1 base from J, leaving 10 bases between. The length of the CDR3 is 14 residues.

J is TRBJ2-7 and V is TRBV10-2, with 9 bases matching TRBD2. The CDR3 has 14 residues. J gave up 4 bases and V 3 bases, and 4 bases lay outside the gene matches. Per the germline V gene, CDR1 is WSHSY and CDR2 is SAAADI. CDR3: CASSDLAGRYEQYF. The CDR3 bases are TGCGCCAGCAGTGACCTAGCGGGAAGGTACGAGCAGTACTTC.

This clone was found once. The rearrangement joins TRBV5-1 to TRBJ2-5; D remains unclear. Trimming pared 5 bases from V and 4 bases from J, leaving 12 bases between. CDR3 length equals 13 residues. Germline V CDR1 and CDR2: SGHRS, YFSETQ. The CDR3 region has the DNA TGCGCCAGCAGGATAGGAGTGTTAGAGACCCAGTACTTC. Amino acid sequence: CASRIGVLETQYF.

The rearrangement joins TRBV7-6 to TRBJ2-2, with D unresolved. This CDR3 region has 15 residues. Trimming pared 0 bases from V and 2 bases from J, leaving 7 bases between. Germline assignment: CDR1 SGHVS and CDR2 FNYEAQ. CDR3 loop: CASSLANFNTGELFF. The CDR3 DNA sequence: TGTGCCAGCAGCTTAGCAAACTTCAACACCGGGGAGCTGTTTTTT.

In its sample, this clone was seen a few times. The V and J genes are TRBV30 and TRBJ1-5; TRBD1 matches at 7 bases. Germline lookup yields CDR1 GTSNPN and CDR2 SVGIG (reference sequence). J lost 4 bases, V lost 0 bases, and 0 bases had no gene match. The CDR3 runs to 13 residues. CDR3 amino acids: CAWSVTGNQPQHF. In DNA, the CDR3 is TGTGCCTGGAGTGTGACAGGGAATCAGCCCCAGCATTTT. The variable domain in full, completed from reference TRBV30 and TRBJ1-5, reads SQTIHQWPATLVQPVGSPLSLECTVEGTSNPNLYWYRQAAGRGLQLLFYSVGIGQISSEVPQNLSASRPQDRQFILSSKKLLLSDSGFYLCAWSVTGNQPQHFGDGTRLSIL.

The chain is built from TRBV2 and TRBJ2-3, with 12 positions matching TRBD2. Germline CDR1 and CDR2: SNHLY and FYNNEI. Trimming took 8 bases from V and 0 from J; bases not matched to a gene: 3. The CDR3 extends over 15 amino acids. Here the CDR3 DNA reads TGTGCCAGCGCCGGGACTAGCGGGAGCACAGATACGCAGTATTTT. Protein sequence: CASAGTSGSTDTQYF. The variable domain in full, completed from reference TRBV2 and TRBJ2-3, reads EPEVTQTPSHQVTQMGQEVILRCVPISNHLYFYWYRQILGQKVEFLVSFYNNEISEKSEIFDDQFSVERPDGSNFTLKIRSTKLEDSAMYFCASAGTSGSTDTQYFGPGTRLTVL.

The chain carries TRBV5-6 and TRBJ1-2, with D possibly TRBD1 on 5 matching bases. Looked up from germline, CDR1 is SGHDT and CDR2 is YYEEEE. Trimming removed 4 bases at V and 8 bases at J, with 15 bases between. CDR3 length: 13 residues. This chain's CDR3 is CASSRDSTGGYTF. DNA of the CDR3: TGTGCCAGCAGCCGTGACAGCACAGGCGGCTACACCTTC.

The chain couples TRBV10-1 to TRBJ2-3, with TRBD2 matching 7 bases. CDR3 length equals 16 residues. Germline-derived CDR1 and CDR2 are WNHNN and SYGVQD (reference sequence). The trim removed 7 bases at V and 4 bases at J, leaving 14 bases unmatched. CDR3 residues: CASNPGGREFADTQYF. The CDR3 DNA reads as TGCGCCAGCAACCCCGGCGGGCGGGAGTTCGCAGATACGCAGTATTTT.

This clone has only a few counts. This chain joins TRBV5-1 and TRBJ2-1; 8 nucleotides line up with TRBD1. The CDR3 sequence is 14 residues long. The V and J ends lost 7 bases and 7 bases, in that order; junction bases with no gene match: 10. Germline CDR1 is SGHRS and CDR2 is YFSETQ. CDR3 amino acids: CASVLWQGANEQFF. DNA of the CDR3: TGCGCCAGCGTCCTATGGCAGGGGGCTAATGAGCAGTTCTTC.

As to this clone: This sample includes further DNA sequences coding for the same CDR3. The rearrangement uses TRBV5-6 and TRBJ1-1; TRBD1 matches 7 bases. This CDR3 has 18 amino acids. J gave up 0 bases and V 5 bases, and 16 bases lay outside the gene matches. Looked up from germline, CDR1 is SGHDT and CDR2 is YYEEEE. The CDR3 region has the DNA TGTGCCAGCAGTACCTTCGCAGGGGGTTCAAGAGTGAACACTGAAGCTTTCTTT. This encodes CASSTFAGGSRVNTEAFF.

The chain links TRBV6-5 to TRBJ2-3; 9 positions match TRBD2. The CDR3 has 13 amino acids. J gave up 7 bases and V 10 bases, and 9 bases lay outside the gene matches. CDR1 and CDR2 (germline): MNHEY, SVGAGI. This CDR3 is CATHSGSENTQYF. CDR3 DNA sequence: TGTGCCACCCATAGCGGGAGCGAGAATACGCAGTATTTT.

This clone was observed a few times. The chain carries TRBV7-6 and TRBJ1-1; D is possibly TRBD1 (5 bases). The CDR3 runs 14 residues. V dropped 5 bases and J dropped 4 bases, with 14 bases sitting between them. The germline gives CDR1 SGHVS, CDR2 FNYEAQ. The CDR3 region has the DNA TGTGCCAGCAGCCCACAGGTGGGGGGCACTGAAGCTTTCTTT. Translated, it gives CASSPQVGGTEAFF. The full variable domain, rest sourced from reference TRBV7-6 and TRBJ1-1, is GAGVSQSPRYKVTKRGQDVALRCDPISGHVSLYWYRQALGQGPEFLTYFNYEAQQDKSGLPNDRFSAERPEGSISTLTIQRTEQRDSAMYRCASSPQVGGTEAFFGQGTRLTVV.

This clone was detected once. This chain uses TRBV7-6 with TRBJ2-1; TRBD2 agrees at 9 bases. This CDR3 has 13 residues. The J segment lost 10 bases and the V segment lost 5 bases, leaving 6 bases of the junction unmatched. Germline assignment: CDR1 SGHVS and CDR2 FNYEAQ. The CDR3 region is CASSEGLASEQFF. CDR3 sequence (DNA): TGTGCCAGCAGCGAGGGACTAGCAAGCGAGCAGTTCTTC.

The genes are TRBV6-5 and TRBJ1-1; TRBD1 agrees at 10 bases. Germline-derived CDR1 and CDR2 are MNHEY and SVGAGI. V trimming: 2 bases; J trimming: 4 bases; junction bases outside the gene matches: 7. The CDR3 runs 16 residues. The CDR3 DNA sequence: TGTGCCAGCAGTTACGACAGGGGGCGATCGAGCACTGAAGCTTTCTTT. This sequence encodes CASSYDRGRSSTEAFF.

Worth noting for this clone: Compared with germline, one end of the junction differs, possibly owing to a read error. CDR3 sequence (DNA): TGTGCCAGCAGCTTACGGAGCGGGGGAACCTACGATGAGCAGTTCTTC. Protein sequence: CASSLRSGGTYDEQFF. V gene TRBV9 combines with J gene TRBJ2-1; 8 bases align to TRBD2. Looked up from germline, CDR1 is SGDLS and CDR2 is YYNGEE. This CDR3 has 16 amino acids.

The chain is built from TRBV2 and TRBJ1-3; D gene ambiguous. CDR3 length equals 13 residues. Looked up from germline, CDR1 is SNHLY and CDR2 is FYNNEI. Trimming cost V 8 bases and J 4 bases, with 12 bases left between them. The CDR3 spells CASAPGVGNTIYF. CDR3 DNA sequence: TGTGCCAGCGCACCGGGAGTAGGAAACACCATATATTTT.

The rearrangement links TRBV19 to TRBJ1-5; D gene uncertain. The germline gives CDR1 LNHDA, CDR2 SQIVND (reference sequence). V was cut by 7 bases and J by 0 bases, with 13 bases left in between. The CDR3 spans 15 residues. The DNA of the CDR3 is TGTGCCAGTACCCCGTCAGATTATAGCAATCAGCCCCAGCATTTT. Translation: CASTPSDYSNQPQHF.